These T cell receptor beta chains were read from a single sample in a study of naive and memory T cell subsets. Via MiXCR, TCRdb re-called the UMI-ligation and nested PCR reads, giving one row per CDR3 protein. The sample records around 35,000 distinct CDR3 sequences, approximately 11% being singletons. Specimen: skin, collected from a tuberculin skin test site. The receptor set was obtained from an adult in good health. Each CDR3 is given with its conserved first and last residue. D genes are given only for firm matches. The size of a clone is reported for some rows only, either as once, few or many, or as a class for expanded clones.

size: many; D: NA; V: TRBV19; J: TRBJ2-7; CDR3: CASSGHTLSYEQYF; DNA: TGTGCCAGTAGTGGGCATACTCTATCCTACGAGCAGTACTTC
size: few; D: NA; V: TRBV3-1; J: TRBJ1-5; CDR3: CASSQGDQPQHF; DNA: TGTGCCAGCAGCCAAGGCGACCAGCCCCAGCATTTT
size: many; D: NA; V: TRBV30; J: TRBJ2-5; CDR3: CAWTKRRAETQYF; DNA: TGTGCCTGGACTAAGAGGCGGGCGGAGACCCAGTACTTC
size: NA; D: NA; V: TRBV13; J: TRBJ1-5; CDR3: CASSQQSMPQHF; DNA: TGTGCCAGCAGCCAACAATCTATGCCCCAGCATTTT
size: few; D: TRBD1; V: TRBV11-2; J: TRBJ2-7; CDR3: CASSSGQAIHEQYF; DNA: TGTGCCAGCAGCTCGGGACAGGCCATCCACGAGCAGTACTTC
size: NA; D: NA; V: TRBV19; J: TRBJ1-1; CDR3: CASSIVGLLTEAFF; DNA: TGTGCCAGTAGTATAGTCGGGCTCCTCACTGAAGCTTTCTTT
size: few; D: NA; V: TRBV4-2; J: TRBJ1-1; CDR3: CASSLPGMNTEAFF; DNA: TGTGCCAGCAGCCTCCCAGGAATGAACACTGAAGCTTTCTTT
size: NA; D: TRBD2; V: TRBV7-9; J: TRBJ2-3; CDR3: CASGLAGTDTQYF; DNA: TGTGCCAGCGGACTAGCGGGAACAGATACGCAGTATTTT
size: many; D: NA; V: TRBV18; J: TRBJ2-1; CDR3: CASSPDLNSYNEQFF; DNA: TGTGCCAGCTCACCAGATCTCAACTCCTACAATGAGCAGTTCTTC
size: many; D: NA; V: TRBV30; J: TRBJ2-1; CDR3: CAWSPGNEQFF; DNA: TGTGCCTGGAGCCCGGGGAATGAGCAGTTCTTC
size: many; D: TRBD1; V: TRBV20-1; J: TRBJ2-7; CDR3: CSAGTGGSYEQYF; DNA: TGCAGTGCTGGGACAGGGGGTTCCTACGAGCAGTACTTC
size: few; D: TRBD1; V: TRBV6-5; J: TRBJ2-1; CDR3: CASSPTGGLQVEQFF; DNA: TGTGCCAGCAGTCCGACAGGGGGTCTGCAGGTTGAGCAGTTCTTC
size: many; D: NA; V: TRBV4-1; J: TRBJ1-5; CDR3: CASSQDYSLSNQPQHF; DNA: TGCGCCAGCAGCCAAGATTACAGTCTTAGCAATCAGCCCCAGCATTTT
size: NA; D: TRBD1; V: TRBV25-1; J: TRBJ1-4; CDR3: CATSDRGYLTEKLFF; DNA: TGTGCCACCTCGGACAGGGGATATTTAACGGAAAAACTGTTTTTT
size: few; D: TRBD1; V: TRBV2; J: TRBJ2-2; CDR3: CASSYGTGGRGGELFF; DNA: TGTGCCAGCAGTTATGGGACAGGGGGACGGGGCGGGGAGCTGTTTTTT
size: many; D: NA; V: TRBV3-1; J: TRBJ2-2; CDR3: CASSPGVSNTGELFF; DNA: TGTGCCAGTTCACCAGGGGTATCGAACACCGGGGAGCTGTTTTTT
size: NA; D: NA; V: TRBV30; J: TRBJ2-3; CDR3: CAWSSGVAYTDTQYF; DNA: TGTGCCTGGAGTTCGGGGGTAGCGTACACAGATACGCAGTATTTT
size: NA; D: NA; V: TRBV6-5; J: TRBJ1-4; CDR3: CASSYSGGWGGTNEKLFF; DNA: TGTGCCAGCAGTTACTCGGGGGGTTGGGGTGGCACTAATGAAAAACTGTTTTTT